Below, 30 T cell receptor beta chains from the same sample are listed, as sequenced in a study of CD4 and CD8 cells across lung adenocarcinoma regions. From the PCR reads, TCRdb called clonotypes with MiXCR, one entry per CDR3 protein. This sample carries roughly 10,000 distinct CDR3 sequences, approximately 49% of them seen once, and the ten largest clones take 15% to 20%. The sample comprised CD4+ T cells from the margin of a lung tumor. These receptors were obtained from a male donor with lung adenocarcinoma. The CD4 and CD8 labels of this study may be unreliable.

The rearrangement uses TRBV6-5 and TRBJ2-3; the D is unclear. Trimming removed 4 bases at V and 2 bases at J, with 13 bases between. This CDR3 is built from 15 residues. Germline-derived CDR1 and CDR2 are MNHEY and SVGAGI. The CDR3 loop is CASSSMTVYTDTQYF. The DNA of the CDR3 is TGTGCCAGCAGTTCTATGACTGTATACACAGATACGCAGTATTTT.

This clonotype came up a few times. The rearrangement joins TRBV6-5 to TRBJ1-2; D gene unclear. The CDR3 runs 15 residues. Germline CDR1 and CDR2: MNHEY and SVGAGI. The V end lost 2 bases, the J end lost 3 bases, and 13 bases lay between the germline ends. The CDR3, as DNA: TGTGCCAGCAGTTACGAGGGTCGTAGGGACTATGGCTACACCTTC. This gives the protein CASSYEGRRDYGYTF.

The chain carries TRBV25-1 and TRBJ1-2; 7 bases line up with TRBD1. The CDR3 is 16 amino acids. CDR1 and CDR2 (germline): MGHDK, SYGVNS. With V trimmed by 3 bases and J by 1 base, 8 bases remained unmatched. CDR3 nucleotides: TGTGCCAGCAGTGATGACAGGGACCCATATAACTATGGCTACACCTTC. This gives the protein CASSDDRDPYNYGYTF.

Remarks on this clonotype: Likely a read error: the CDR3 ends without its conserved phenylalanine or tryptophan. CDR3 sequence reads: CASSEQGGTGNEQFS. The CDR3 nucleotides read TGCGCCAGCAGTGAGCAAGGGGGTACTGGCAATGAGCAGTTCTCC. The J gene is TRBJ2-1, the V gene TRBV10-1; TRBD1 is a possible D gene (6 bases). Germline CDR1 WNHNN, CDR2 SYGVQD (reference sequence). V gave up 2 bases and J gave up 6 bases, with 14 bases separating them. This CDR3 is 15 amino acids long.

The V gene is TRBV6-1, the J gene TRBJ2-1; 8 bases agree with TRBD1. Trimming at V came to 5 bases and at J to 5 bases, leaving 8 bases not matched to a gene. Germline values: CDR1 MNHNS, CDR2 SASEGT. The CDR3 contains 15 residues. The CDR3 sequence: CASSLRQGINNEQFF. CDR3 sequence (DNA): TGTGCCAGCAGTCTTCGACAGGGGATCAACAATGAGCAGTTCTTC.

Notes on this clonotype: Relative to the germline gene, one junction end is altered; a read error may explain this. The chain carries TRBV6-1 and TRBJ2-1, with D unresolved. The CDR3 length is 11 residues. Looked up from germline, CDR1 is MNHNS and CDR2 is SASEGT. CDR3 nucleotides: TGTGCCAGCTATAGTGCCAATGAGCAGTTATTC. It specifies CASYSANEQLF.

This rearrangement joins TRBV10-1 to TRBJ1-2; D unclear. Trimming removed 6 bases at V and 7 bases at J, with 9 bases between. The CDR3 is 11 residues long. The germline V gene encodes CDR1 WNHNN and CDR2 SYGVQD (reference sequence). The CDR3 bases are TGCGCCAGCAGATGGGCTTGTGGCTACACCTTC. Translating it yields CASRWACGYTF.

The gene calls are TRBV10-2 and TRBJ2-6, with 7 bases identical to TRBD1. In germline, CDR1 is WSHSY, CDR2 SAAADI. The CDR3 loop spans 16 amino acids. With V trimmed by 6 bases and J by 2 bases, 7 bases remained unmatched. CDR3 loop: CASSPAQGAGANVLTF. The CDR3, as DNA: TGCGCCAGCAGCCCCGCGCAGGGGGCTGGGGCCAACGTCCTGACTTTC.

This chain joins TRBV15 and TRBJ2-5; D call uncertain. The end of the DNA fits TRBJ2-7 better, so the J call may be wrong. This CDR3 region has 14 residues. CDR1 LNHNV and CDR2 YYDKDF come from the germline V gene (reference sequence). The CDR3 spells CATSRAQAAYEQYF. Here the CDR3 DNA reads TGTGCCACCAGCAGAGCTCAGGCTGCCTACGAGCAGTACTTC.

The chain has TRBV23-1 and TRBJ1-2, with a tentative D call TRBD1 (5 bases). TRBV23-1 is identified as an open reading frame with a role that is uncertain. The CDR3 contains 17 residues. V dropped 1 base and J dropped 2 bases, with 17 bases sitting between them. The CDR3 DNA reads TGCGCCAGCAGTCAATGGGGGAGGGAACTCGACAACTATGGCTACACCTTC. Encoded protein: CASSQWGRELDNYGYTF.

The gene calls are TRBV28 and TRBJ2-5; D not resolved. The germline gives CDR1 MDHEN, CDR2 SYDVKM. The CDR3 contains 13 residues. V lost 1 base to trimming and J lost 5 bases, with 8 bases between them. This chain's CDR3 is CASSLFRPETQYF. DNA for the CDR3: TGTGCCAGCAGTTTATTCAGGCCGGAGACCCAGTACTTC. The full variable domain, in which reference TRBV28 and TRBJ2-5 provide the parts outside the CDR3, is DVKVTQSSRYLVKRTGEKVFLECVQDMDHENMFWYRQDPGLGLRLIYFSYDVKMKEKGDIPEGYSVSREKKERFSLILESASTNQTSMYLCASSLFRPETQYFGPGTRLLVL.

Here the CDR3 reads CASRPDGSPGTLSYNEQFF. CDR3 bases: TGTGCCAGTCGCCCGGACGGGTCCCCCGGGACTCTCTCCTACAATGAGCAGTTCTTC. This chain links TRBV6-1 with TRBJ2-1, with D possibly TRBD2 on 6 matching bases. Per germline, CDR1 MNHNS and CDR2 SASEGT. The CDR3 totals 19 residues. The V end was cut by 9 bases, the J end by 0 bases, with 27 bases between.

This rearrangement joins TRBV6-1 to TRBJ2-2, with 7 bases that match TRBD2. Germline CDR1 MNHNS, CDR2 SASEGT. With 1 base clipped from V and 16 bases from J, the junction kept 15 bases outside the gene matches. The length of the CDR3 is 15 residues. The CDR3 bases are TGTGCCAGCAGTGAAGAAGCGGGGAGCACCGAGACGCAGTTTTTT. Residues: CASSEEAGSTETQFF.

The gene calls are TRBV7-6 and TRBJ2-3, with D possibly TRBD1 on 6 matching bases. V was clipped by 4 bases and J by 9 bases, with 26 bases between them. This CDR3 is 17 amino acids long. CDR1 and CDR2 (germline): SGHVS, FNYEAQ. CDR3 DNA sequence: TGTGCCAGCAGCTCCCCCCTGGGGACGGTTAACACAGGGACGCAGTATTTT. Amino acid sequence: CASSSPLGTVNTGTQYF.

This clonotype was seen many times. The chain uses TRBV6-1 and TRBJ2-5; 12 positions match TRBD2. Gene TRBJ2-7 matches the end of the DNA better, so the J call may be wrong. The CDR3 spans 15 residues. Germline CDR1 is MNHNS and CDR2 is SASEGT. CDR3 amino acids: CASSETSGSVYEQYF. CDR3 nucleotide sequence: TGTGCCAGCAGTGAGACTAGCGGGAGCGTCTACGAGCAGTACTTC.

V and J are TRBV6-1 and TRBJ2-3; the D is unclear. The V gene's germline CDR1 is MNHNS and CDR2 SASEGT. This CDR3 comprises 14 residues. The germline V and J ends were trimmed by 0 bases and 4 bases, with 8 bases remaining between them. CDR3 amino acids: CASSEAFPPDTQYF. CDR3 DNA: TGTGCCAGCAGTGAAGCATTTCCGCCAGATACGCAGTATTTT.

The chain carries TRBV20-1 and TRBJ2-3, with TRBD1 matching 8 bases. The end of the DNA fits TRBJ2-5 better, so the J call may be wrong. Germline assignment: CDR1 DFQATT and CDR2 SNEGSKA (reference sequence). The CDR3 is made up of 14 amino acids. This CDR3 reads CSARVAGGGETQYF. The CDR3 nucleotides are TGCAGTGCTAGAGTGGCAGGGGGCGGAGAGACCCAGTACTTC.

The chain combines TRBV6-1 with TRBJ1-2, with D maybe TRBD1 (6 bases). This CDR3 has 15 residues. V was clipped by 0 bases and J by 8 bases, with 16 bases between them. The germline gives CDR1 MNHNS, CDR2 SASEGT. CDR3 region: CASSEAGGGGGGYTF. DNA of the CDR3: TGTGCCAGCAGTGAAGCGGGGGGGGGAGGGGGGGGCTACACCTTC.

The chain uses TRBV6-1 and TRBJ2-3; D is uncertain. The V gene's germline CDR1 is MNHNS and CDR2 SASEGT. The V gene lost 6 bases and the J gene lost 2 bases, with 9 bases spanning the gap. The CDR3 is 13 residues long. DNA for the CDR3: TGTGCCAGCAGGGAAAGGCTCACAGATACGCAGTATTTT. It codes for CASRERLTDTQYF.

The chain couples TRBV6-2 or TRBV6-3 to TRBJ2-1; perhaps TRBD2 as D (7 bases). The CDR3 contains 13 residues. The ends were cut back, 7 bases at V and 5 bases at J, with 12 bases in the middle. From germline, CDR1 is MNHEY and CDR2 SVGEGT. The CDR3 nucleotides read TGTGCCAGCATTCGGGGGGCCGACAATGAGCAGTTCTTC. It specifies CASIRGADNEQFF.

This clonotype occurred many times. The V gene is TRBV6-1, the J gene TRBJ1-2, with 7 nucleotides matching TRBD1. This CDR3 is built from 14 residues. J lost 7 bases, V lost 5 bases, and 10 bases had no gene match. The germline CDR1 and CDR2 sequences are MNHNS and SASEGT. The CDR3 loop reads CASSPDRARGGYTF. The CDR3, as DNA: TGTGCCAGCAGTCCCGACAGGGCAAGGGGTGGCTACACCTTC.

About this clonotype: One end of the junction fails to match germline, which may point to a read error. The chain combines TRBV27 with TRBJ2-4, with 10 bases aligning to TRBD2. CDR1 and CDR2 from the germline V gene are MNHEY and SMNVEV (reference sequence). This CDR3 is 20 amino acids long. The CDR3 coding sequence is TGTGCCAGCAGGCCGGTGGGACGAGCGGGGGGGCGGTGGGCCAAAAACATGCAGTACTTC. Translating gives CASRPVGRAGGRWAKNMQYF.

The chain uses TRBV6-1 and TRBJ2-1; D not resolved. CDR1 MNHNS and CDR2 SASEGT come from the germline V gene. The CDR3 is 12 residues long. V lost 2 bases, J lost 12 bases, and 11 bases lay in between. Written as DNA, the CDR3 is TGTGCCAGCAGTGAATCTAGGTCCGGGCAGTTCTTC. Amino acids: CASSESRSGQFF.

The genes are TRBV6-1 and TRBJ2-3; TRBD2 might be the D (6 bases). Trimming stripped 9 bases from V and 5 bases from J, with 27 bases between. The CDR3 loop spans 17 amino acids. Germline CDR1 is MNHNS and CDR2 is SASEGT. The CDR3: CARSRGAGRGVKDTQYF. CDR3 bases: TGTGCCAGGAGCCGCGGTGCGGGGCGGGGAGTCAAAGATACGCAGTATTTT.

Concerning this clonotype itself: At one end, the junction sequence differs from germline, possibly due to a read error. The rearrangement joins TRBV6-1 to TRBJ2-3; either TRBD1 or TRBD2 may supply D (7 bases each). CDR1 MNHNS and CDR2 SASEGT come from the germline V gene. There are 14 residues in the CDR3. Written as DNA, the CDR3 is TGTGCGAGCAGCGGGGCCACAGGGGCCGATACCCAGTATTTT. The encoded protein is CASSGATGADTQYF.

This chain connects TRBV4-1 to TRBJ2-5, with D possibly matching TRBD2 (5 bases). V was pared by 4 bases and J by 5 bases, with 17 bases between. CDR3 size: 15 residues. Germline V gene data show CDR1 as MGHRA and CDR2 as YSYEKL. For the CDR3, the DNA is TGCGCCAGCAGCCCCGAGGATACTAGGCGGGAGACCCAGTACTTC. It yields the protein CASSPEDTRRETQYF.

The chain is built from TRBV4-1 and TRBJ2-1, with 10 bases lining up with TRBD2. V shed 1 base, J shed 4 bases, and the junction held 7 bases outside the gene matches. CDR3 length: 17 amino acids. CDR1 MGHRA and CDR2 YSYEKL come from the germline V gene. CDR3: CASSQAMSGGGYNEQFF. The CDR3 DNA reads TGCGCCAGCAGCCAAGCCATGAGCGGGGGGGGATACAATGAGCAGTTCTTC.

This clonotype is a singleton in its sample. The chain uses TRBV6-1 and TRBJ2-4, with 8 bases lining up with TRBD1. CDR1 and CDR2 (germline): MNHNS, SASEGT. Trimming took 8 bases from V and 13 from J; bases not matched to a gene: 16. This CDR3 is built from 14 residues. The CDR3 region is CASGERLPTGGQYF. CDR3 in DNA: TGTGCCAGCGGGGAACGCCTGCCAACAGGGGGGCAGTACTTC.

The chain combines TRBV27 with TRBJ2-1; D possibly matches TRBD1 or TRBD2 (5 bases each). The J call may be incorrect, as the DNA end agrees better with TRBJ2-7. There are 13 residues in the CDR3. The germline V gene has CDR1 MNHEY and CDR2 SMNVEV (reference sequence). CDR3 amino acids: CASSFRDHYEQYF. CDR3 nucleotides: TGTGCCAGCAGTTTCAGGGACCACTACGAGCAGTACTTC.

Sample share makes this clonotype medium-sized. The J gene is TRBJ2-1, the V gene TRBV7-2; D gene ambiguous. Germline V gene lookup returns CDR1 SGHTA and CDR2 FQGNSA. Trimming removed 2 bases at V and 0 bases at J, with 11 bases between. The CDR3 length is 16 residues. The CDR3 loop reads CASSLYGPSSYNEQFF. The CDR3 nucleotides read TGTGCCAGCAGCTTATACGGGCCGAGCTCCTACAATGAGCAGTTCTTC.